The 29 T cell receptor beta chains below were found in one sample sequenced in a study of blood T cells in healthy people across ages. A second about 7 to 12 cycle PCR used barcoded and J-beta primers. In TCRdb, the 5' RACE reads were re-called with MiXCR into one record per CDR3 protein. The sample has roughly 700,000 distinct CDR3 sequences; 32% are singletons. The source material was blood. The receptors come from an elderly woman in good health.

This chain connects TRBV5-1 to TRBJ2-7, with no clear D. V lost 5 bases and J 0 bases, leaving 15 bases between the germline ends. The germline gives CDR1 SGHRS, CDR2 YFSETQ. This CDR3 contains 15 residues. The CDR3 is CASRSRTASSYEQYF. CDR3 in DNA: TGCGCCAGCAGATCGAGGACCGCAAGCTCCTACGAGCAGTACTTC.

This clonotype was seen ten or more times. Here the CDR3 reads CASSYKGQGGYNEQFF. The CDR3 region has the DNA TGCGCCAGCAGCTACAAGGGACAGGGGGGGTACAATGAGCAGTTCTTC. The chain uses TRBV5-1 and TRBJ2-1; the match to TRBD1 covers 11 bases. The J segment lost 4 bases and the V segment lost 3 bases, leaving 6 bases of the junction unmatched. CDR1 SGHRS and CDR2 YFSETQ come from the germline V gene. The CDR3 totals 16 residues.

The chain couples TRBV19 to TRBJ1-5; D perhaps matches TRBD1 (5 bases). Deletions cut 3 bases from V and 0 bases from J, with 9 bases between. CDR3 length: 15 amino acids. Germline lookup yields CDR1 LNHDA and CDR2 SQIVND (reference sequence). The CDR3 sequence: CASSISTDSNQPQHF. CDR3 in DNA: TGTGCCAGTAGTATTTCGACAGATAGCAATCAGCCCCAGCATTTT.

This clonotype was seen many times. The chain is built from TRBV9 and TRBJ1-5, with D possibly TRBD1 on 5 matching bases. Trimming took off 0 bases at V and 5 bases at J, with 12 bases between the two ends. Germline CDR1 and CDR2: SGDLS and YYNGEE. CDR3 length equals 15 residues. The CDR3 nucleotides read TGTGCCAGCAGCGTAGGACAGTATGAAGATCAGCCCCAGCATTTT. It translates to CASSVGQYEDQPQHF. The full variable domain, with the rest looked up from reference TRBV9 and TRBJ1-5, is DSGVTQTPKHLITATGQRVTLRCSPRSGDLSVYWYQQSLDQGLQFLIQYYNGEERAKGNILERFSAQQFPDLHSELNLSSLELGDSALYFCASSVGQYEDQPQHFGDGTRLSIL.

Ten or more counts support this clonotype. The J gene is TRBJ2-3, the V gene TRBV7-2; 12 bases agree with TRBD2. The trim removed 1 base at V and 5 bases at J, leaving 4 bases unmatched. CDR3 length: 16 residues. Germline CDR1 reads SGHTA; CDR2 reads FQGNSA. Here the CDR3 DNA reads TGTGCCAGCAGCTTAGACCTAGCGGGGGGGCAAGATACGCAGTATTTT. It translates to CASSLDLAGGQDTQYF. Based on the CDR3 plus reference TRBV7-2 and TRBJ2-3, the full variable domain is GAGVSQSPSNKVTEKGKDVELRCDPISGHTALYWYRQSLGQGLEFLIYFQGNSAPDKSGLPSDRFSAERTGGSVSTLTIQRTQQEDSAVYLCASSLDLAGGQDTQYFGPGTRLTVL.

Of note for this clonotype: With a much larger clone just one base away, this may be a read error. The chain joins TRBV20-1 to TRBJ2-5, with TRBD2 identical over 10 bases. The V gene's germline CDR1 is DFQATT and CDR2 SNEGSKA (reference sequence). This CDR3 spans 14 amino acids. J lost 6 bases, V lost 6 bases, and 10 bases had no gene match. The CDR3 DNA sequence: TGCAGTGCACCCCTAGCGGGGGTTCGTCAGACCCAGTACTTC. Its translation is CSAPLAGVRQTQYF.

In its sample, this clonotype was seen a few times. The rearrangement links TRBV20-1 to TRBJ2-1; 9 nucleotides agree with TRBD2. This CDR3 has 15 residues. CDR1 is DFQATT and CDR2 is SNEGSKA in the germline V gene (reference sequence). The V gene end was trimmed by 3 bases and the J gene end by 6 bases; junction bases not matched to a gene: 9. Written as DNA, the CDR3 is TGCAGTGCTAGGAGTCCTAGCGGGGTAGTCAATGAGCAGTTCTTC. Protein product: CSARSPSGVVNEQFF.

The rearrangement joins TRBV5-1 to TRBJ2-7; D is perhaps TRBD1 (6 bases). The CDR3 totals 13 residues. V was trimmed by 0 bases and J by 5 bases, leaving 9 bases between them. The germline CDR1 and CDR2 sequences are SGHRS and YFSETQ. DNA for the CDR3: TGCGCCAGCAGCTTGGCCAGACAGGACGAGCAGTACTTC. Its translation: CASSLARQDEQYF.

This clonotype was picked up one time. The chain couples TRBV20-1 to TRBJ2-7, with no clear D. Germline assignment: CDR1 DFQATT and CDR2 SNEGSKA (reference sequence). The length of the CDR3 is 16 residues. V dropped 0 bases and J dropped 2 bases, with 17 bases sitting between them. In DNA form, the CDR3 reads TGCAGTGCTAGAGATCAAAAAAGGACGGCCACCTACGAGCAGTACTTC. It is translated as CSARDQKRTATYEQYF.

This chain uses TRBV7-2 with TRBJ2-3, with TRBD1 identical over 7 bases. The CDR3 is 17 residues long. Germline CDR1 SGHTA, CDR2 FQGNSA. Unmatched junction bases numbered 11, after V lost 5 bases and J lost 0 bases. As DNA, the CDR3 is TGTGCCAGCAGCCCCCGGCCGCCGGGACAGAGCACAGATACGCAGTATTTT. It yields the protein CASSPRPPGQSTDTQYF.

The genes are TRBV20-1 and TRBJ2-2; 11 nucleotides line up with TRBD2. The CDR3 has 15 amino acids. The J segment lost 4 bases and the V segment lost 1 base, leaving 2 bases of the junction unmatched. CDR1 is DFQATT and CDR2 is SNEGSKA in the germline V gene (reference sequence). The CDR3 spells CSARVAGGVTGELFF. Written as DNA, the CDR3 is TGCAGTGCTAGAGTAGCGGGAGGGGTCACCGGGGAGCTGTTTTTT.

This CDR3 is CASSQAPLQRQAFYGYTF. CDR3 DNA sequence: TGCGCCAGCAGCCAAGCGCCCCTCCAAAGACAGGCGTTCTATGGCTACACCTTC. The chain has TRBV4-1 and TRBJ1-2, with D tentatively TRBD1 (6 bases). V lost 1 base and J lost 4, with 22 bases in between. Germline-derived CDR1 and CDR2 are MGHRA and YSYEKL. The CDR3 spans 18 residues.

This clonotype was seen ten or more times. The chain is built from TRBV12-5 and TRBJ1-6; D gene ambiguous. The CDR3 length is 15 residues. Germline V lookup: CDR1 LGHNT, CDR2 FRNRAP. The V and J ends lost 4 bases and 15 bases respectively, with 22 bases between them. The CDR3 DNA sequence: TGTGCTAGTGGTTCATTACGGGCGGTCTTTCAGAGCCTCCACTTT. It specifies CASGSLRAVFQSLHF.

The CDR3 region is CASRTGTSGRVGQFF. The CDR3 DNA reads TGTGCCAGCAGAACAGGGACTAGCGGGAGGGTGGGTCAGTTCTTC. The chain employs TRBV12-3 or TRBV12-4 and TRBJ2-1; 16 bases align to TRBD2. This CDR3 region has 15 residues. The V segment lost 6 bases and the J segment 13 bases; nucleotides outside the gene matches: 9.

The rearrangement uses TRBV19 and TRBJ2-1; 9 bases are shared with TRBD1. Germline CDR1 reads LNHDA; CDR2 reads SQIVND (reference sequence). CDR3 size: 16 residues. J was trimmed by 4 bases and V by 6 bases; bases with no gene match: 10. The CDR3 reads CASSWGGQGLYNEQFF. In DNA, the CDR3 is TGTGCCAGTAGCTGGGGGGGACAGGGTTTATACAATGAGCAGTTCTTC.

This clonotype occurred once. The chain is built from TRBV28 and TRBJ1-1, with D maybe TRBD1 (5 bases). Trimming removed 3 bases from V and 1 base from J, with 21 bases in between. Germline V gene lookup returns CDR1 MDHEN and CDR2 SYDVKM. The CDR3 contains 18 residues. CDR3 region: CASSLPVEGQRRNTEAFF. The DNA for the CDR3 is TGTGCCAGCAGTTTGCCAGTCGAGGGGCAAAGACGGAACACTGAAGCTTTCTTT.

V and J are TRBV7-2 and TRBJ1-5, with 10 bases lining up with TRBD1. CDR3 length: 18 amino acids. With 5 bases clipped from V and 4 bases from J, the junction kept 14 bases outside the gene matches. Germline V gene lookup returns CDR1 SGHTA and CDR2 FQGNSA. CDR3 in amino acids: CASSPLATGGGINQPQHF. The CDR3 DNA is TGTGCCAGCAGCCCGCTCGCGACAGGGGGCGGTATAAATCAGCCCCAGCATTTT.

With respect to this clonotype: Possible read error: a much larger clone is one base away. Here the CDR3 DNA reads TGCAGCGTTGAAGGGCAGGGGGACCAGCCCCAGCATTTT. The encoded protein is CSVEGQGDQPQHF. The J gene is TRBJ1-5, the V gene TRBV29-1; 7 positions agree with TRBD1. The ends lost 1 base at V and 7 bases at J; junction bases unmatched: 4. CDR1 is SQVTM and CDR2 is ANQGSEA in the germline V gene. This CDR3 is built from 13 residues. Full variable domain (outside the CDR3, taken from reference TRBV29-1 and TRBJ1-5): SAVISQKPSRDICQRGTSLTIQCQVDSQVTMMFWYRQQPGQSLTLIATANQGSEATYESGFVIDKFPISRPNLTFSTLTVSNMSPEDSSIYLCSVEGQGDQPQHFGDGTRLSIL.

In this sample, this clonotype turned up many times. The chain carries TRBV29-1 and TRBJ2-3, with 11 bases identical to TRBD2. In germline, CDR1 is SQVTM, CDR2 ANQGSEA. J lost 0 bases, V lost 6 bases, and 5 bases had no gene match. The length of the CDR3 is 15 residues. CDR3 sequence: CSVGRLAGSTDTQYF. In DNA, the CDR3 is TGCAGCGTCGGACGACTAGCGGGGAGCACAGATACGCAGTATTTT.

The rearrangement links TRBV7-2 to TRBJ1-3; a weak D match, TRBD1 (5 bases). V was pared by 4 bases and J by 0 bases, with 10 bases between. The CDR3 runs 15 residues. Germline CDR1 is SGHTA and CDR2 is FQGNSA. The CDR3 protein is CASSSSGFSGNTIYF. The DNA for the CDR3 is TGTGCCAGCAGCTCCTCAGGGTTCTCTGGAAACACCATATATTTT.

Remarks on this clonotype: It may be a read error: a sequence one base away is much more abundant. The CDR3 carries no conserved terminal phenylalanine or tryptophan, so it likely arises from a read error. The chain joins TRBV20-1 to TRBJ1-5; perhaps TRBD1 as D (5 bases). The ends were cut back, 5 bases at V and 3 bases at J, with 17 bases in the middle. From germline, CDR1 is DFQATT and CDR2 SNEGSKA (reference sequence). CDR3 length: 15 residues. CDR3 sequence: CSAGGGASLNQPQHC. The CDR3 DNA reads TGCAGTGCTGGGGGAGGGGCCAGCCTCAATCAGCCCCAGCATTGT.

Of note for this clonotype: This could be a read error, since a much larger clone is one nucleotide away. This rearrangement joins TRBV24-1 to TRBJ2-1; TRBD1 matches 10 bases. The junction had 9 bases not matched to a gene; V was cut back by 9 bases and J by 5 bases. The germline V gene has CDR1 KGHDR and CDR2 SFDVKD. The CDR3 consists of 15 residues. CDR3 residues: CATGAMGQGNNEQFF. The CDR3 nucleotides are TGTGCCACCGGTGCGATGGGACAGGGGAACAATGAGCAGTTCTTC.

This clonotype was counted ten times or more. V and J are TRBV28 and TRBJ1-1; 10 bases agree with TRBD1. The CDR3 loop spans 14 amino acids. The germline V gene encodes CDR1 MDHEN and CDR2 SYDVKM. After removal of 6 bases from V and 11 bases from J, the junction contained 12 bases not matched to a gene. The CDR3 DNA sequence: TGTGCCAGCAGGACAGGGGGCGCCTTTAGAGGGGCTTTCTTT. It encodes CASRTGGAFRGAFF.

The genes are TRBV5-1 and TRBJ1-1, with 8 bases that match TRBD1. V lost 1 base to trimming and J lost 4 bases; unmatched junction nucleotides: 9. Germline V gives CDR1 SGHRS, CDR2 YFSETQ. The CDR3 has 16 residues. The CDR3 DNA sequence: TGCGCCAGCAGCTTGCGGCAGGGGGCGAAGGGCACTGAAGCTTTCTTT. It codes for CASSLRQGAKGTEAFF. Combining the CDR3 with reference TRBV5-1 and TRBJ1-1 gives the whole variable domain KAGVTQTPRYLIKTRGQQVTLSCSPISGHRSVSWYQQTPGQGLQFLFEYFSETQRNKGNFPGRFSGRQFSNSRSEMNVSTLELGDSALYLCASSLRQGAKGTEAFFGQGTRLTVV.

This clonotype has more than one count but fewer than ten. This chain connects TRBV2 to TRBJ1-1; TRBD1 is a possible D gene (6 bases). V was cut by 8 bases and J by 0 bases, with 22 bases left in between. The CDR3 covers 17 residues. Per the germline V gene, CDR1 is SNHLY and CDR2 is FYNNEI. CDR3 DNA: TGTGCCAGCGAAACAGGGTCTTTACCCGTATTGAACACTGAAGCTTTCTTT. Its translation is CASETGSLPVLNTEAFF. Supplemented by reference TRBV2 and TRBJ1-1, the full variable domain reads EPEVTQTPSHQVTQMGQEVILRCVPISNHLYFYWYRQILGQKVEFLVSFYNNEISEKSEIFDDQFSVERPDGSNFTLKIRSTKLEDSAMYFCASETGSLPVLNTEAFFGQGTRLTVV.

About this clonotype itself: A single base separates this from a much larger clone, so it may be a read error. The chain is built from TRBV20-1 and TRBJ1-1; tentative D call: TRBD1 (6 bases). The CDR3 is made up of 12 amino acids. The germline CDR1 and CDR2 sequences are DFQATT and SNEGSKA (reference sequence). The CDR3 sequence is CIAWDTRTFAFF. Written as DNA, the CDR3 is TGCATTGCATGGGACACCCGGACGTTTGCTTTCTTT.

This clonotype has only a few counts. This chain joins TRBV5-6 and TRBJ1-1; D remains ambiguous. The germline V and J ends were trimmed by 6 bases and 1 base, with 13 bases remaining between them. CDR3 length: 14 residues. Looked up from germline, CDR1 is SGHDT and CDR2 is YYEEEE. The CDR3 loop is CASTLLQWNTEAFF. The DNA for the CDR3 is TGTGCCAGCACCCTACTACAGTGGAACACTGAAGCTTTCTTT.

Concerning this clonotype itself: This clone may be a read error of a much larger clone one base away. CDR3 residues: CASSPGQIQIQETQFF. In nucleotides, the CDR3 is TGTGCCAGCAGTCCCGGACAGATACAGATCCAAGAGACCCAGTTCTTC. The chain recombines TRBV6-2 or TRBV6-3 with TRBJ2-1; tentative D call: TRBD1 (6 bases). The length of the CDR3 is 16 residues. CDR1 MNHEY and CDR2 SVGEGT come from the germline V gene. Between the trimmed V and J ends, which lost 5 bases and 13 bases, there was a span of 27 bases.

This clonotype was picked up many times. This chain connects TRBV18 to TRBJ2-3; TRBD1 is a possible D gene (5 bases). V was trimmed by 3 bases and J by 4 bases, leaving 11 bases between them. The germline V gene encodes CDR1 KGHSH and CDR2 LQKENI. The CDR3 length is 14 residues. The CDR3, as DNA: TGTGCCAGCTCACCGACGACAGCTGCAGATACGCAGTATTTT. Residues: CASSPTTAADTQYF. The complete variable domain, with remaining parts taken from reference TRBV18 and TRBJ2-3, reads NAGVMQNPRHLVRRRGQEARLRCSPMKGHSHVYWYRQLPEEGLKFMVYLQKENIIDESGMPKERFSAEFPKEGPSILRIQQVVRGDSAAYFCASSPTTAADTQYFGPGTRLTVL.